Listed here are 21 T cell receptor beta chains from one sample, sequenced in a study of long-term antiretroviral therapy in people with HIV (dated by TCRdb to the early 2020s). Sequencing of the TRB variable region was done with the immunoSEQ hsTCRB v3.0 assay at survey level resolution. Sourced from immuneACCESS, this table was stored by TCRdb with only in-frame sequences that have V and J called. A share of the clones is absent; for the studies checked, an unresolved V gene accounts for under half, and the remainder has no known explanation. Recorded for this sample are 25,000 to 35,000 clones; approximately 88% of them occurred a single time. Over 9% of the sample lies in the top ten. The input for sequencing was unsorted PBMCs, taken almost 2.9 years after starting antiretroviral therapy. Receptors originate from a man aged 25 to 40 with HIV.

This clone showed up just once. The V and J genes are TRBV28 and TRBJ1-4, with D possibly matching TRBD1 (5 bases). Germline V gene sequence: CDR1 MDHEN, CDR2 SYDVKM. V shed 6 bases and J shed 6 bases, with 14 bases lying between them. This CDR3 has 14 amino acids. This chain's CDR3 is CASSLDGADEKLFF. CDR3 DNA sequence: TGTGCCAGCAGCCTGGACGGGGCCGATGAAAAACTGTTTTTT.

The V gene is TRBV10-3, the J gene TRBJ2-1; TRBD2 might be the D (5 bases). Germline V gene data show CDR1 as ENHRY and CDR2 as SYGVKD. The CDR3 has 16 residues. V dropped 3 bases and J dropped 5 bases, with 17 bases sitting between them. For the CDR3, the DNA is TGTGCCATCAGTGACGGTGCGGGTCGTAGTGACAATGAGCAGTTCTTC. Translating it yields CAISDGAGRSDNEQFF.

The chain has TRBV19 and TRBJ1-5, with 11 bases identical to TRBD1. CDR1 and CDR2 from the germline V gene are LNHDA and SQIVND (reference sequence). The CDR3 spans 15 residues. J lost 5 bases, V lost 4 bases, and 4 bases had no gene match. The CDR3 region is CASSRTGGDYQPQHF. The CDR3 nucleotides read TGTGCCAGTAGTAGGACAGGGGGCGATTATCAGCCCCAGCATTTT. Full variable domain (rest looked up from reference TRBV19 and TRBJ1-5): DGGITQSPKYLFRKEGQNVTLSCEQNLNHDAMYWYRQDPGQGLRLIYYSQIVNDFQKGDIAEGYSVSREKKESFPLTVTSAQKNPTAFYLCASSRTGGDYQPQHFGDGTRLSIL.

The chain uses TRBV27 and TRBJ2-7; the D gene is possibly TRBD1 (6 bases). V dropped 8 bases and J dropped 3 bases, with 14 bases sitting between them. This CDR3 is built from 13 residues. Germline V gives CDR1 MNHEY, CDR2 SMNVEV (reference sequence). The CDR3 DNA is TGTGCCAGCGCCGGGACATCCAACTACGAGCAGTACTTC. It yields the protein CASAGTSNYEQYF.

This clone was picked up one time. The genes are TRBV11-1 and TRBJ2-5; D may be TRBD2 (5 bases). Per the germline V gene, CDR1 is SGHAT and CDR2 is FQDESV (reference sequence). The CDR3 spans 15 residues. The germline V and J ends were trimmed by 1 base and 3 bases, with 12 bases remaining between them. CDR3 amino acids: CASSLVPRGEETQYF. The CDR3 DNA sequence: TGTGCCAGCAGCTTAGTTCCCCGGGGAGAAGAGACCCAGTACTTC. The complete variable domain, with remaining parts taken from reference TRBV11-1 and TRBJ2-5, reads EAEVAQSPRYKITEKSQAVAFWCDPISGHATLYWYRQILGQGPELLVQFQDESVVDDSQLPKDRFSAERLKGVDSTLKIQPAELGDSAMYLCASSLVPRGEETQYFGPGTRLLVL.

This clone was counted a few times. This chain connects TRBV28 to TRBJ1-6; 8 positions match TRBD1. V shed 5 bases, J shed 11 bases, and the junction held 11 bases outside the gene matches. The CDR3 is 15 amino acids. Germline assignment: CDR1 MDHEN and CDR2 SYDVKM. CDR3 loop: CASSLPGTGGAPLHF. CDR3 bases: TGTGCCAGCAGTCTTCCCGGGACAGGCGGTGCACCCCTCCACTTT.

The V and J genes are TRBV5-4 and TRBJ2-1, with D perhaps matching TRBD2 (6 bases). In germline, CDR1 is SGHNT, CDR2 YYREEE (reference sequence). The V gene lost 4 bases and the J gene lost 4 bases, with 9 bases spanning the gap. The CDR3 has 13 amino acids. The CDR3 DNA sequence: TGTGCCAGCAGCGTGGAGGGATACAATGAGCAGTTCTTC. Its translation: CASSVEGYNEQFF.

This clone turned up a few times. This chain uses TRBV5-5 with TRBJ1-5, with D unclear. Looked up from germline, CDR1 is SGHKS and CDR2 is YYEKEE (reference sequence). This CDR3 spans 14 amino acids. Between the trimmed V and J ends, which lost 0 bases and 5 bases, there was a span of 9 bases. CDR3 coding DNA: TGTGCCAGCAGCTTGGCCGACGGATATCAGCCCCAGCATTTT. Protein sequence: CASSLADGYQPQHF.

This chain connects TRBV5-1 to TRBJ1-5; possibly TRBD1 for D (5 bases). CDR1 and CDR2 (germline): SGHRS, YFSETQ. The CDR3 consists of 14 residues. The V and J ends lost 4 bases and 6 bases respectively, with 14 bases between them. The CDR3 sequence is CASSLGPQGQPQHF. The CDR3 bases are TGCGCCAGCAGCCTCGGACCCCAGGGTCAGCCCCAGCATTTT.

This clone was seen a single time. V and J are TRBV7-9 and TRBJ1-5; a possible D gene is TRBD1 (5 bases). Deletions cut 5 bases from V and 0 bases from J, with 11 bases between. Germline loops: CDR1 SEHNR, CDR2 FQNEAQ (reference sequence). The CDR3 extends over 15 amino acids. The CDR3 bases are TGTGCCAGCAGCCCGGGGGGAGGTAGCAATCAGCCCCAGCATTTT. The encoded protein is CASSPGGGSNQPQHF.

The CDR3 sequence is CASSLPTSGGTDTQYF. The CDR3 nucleotides read TGTGCCAGCAGTTTACCGACTAGCGGGGGCACAGATACGCAGTATTTT. The chain recombines TRBV28 with TRBJ2-3, with 11 nucleotides matching TRBD2. The V gene's germline CDR1 is MDHEN and CDR2 SYDVKM. This CDR3 has 16 residues. The J segment lost 1 base and the V segment lost 2 bases, leaving 2 bases of the junction unmatched.

V gene TRBV19 combines with J gene TRBJ1-2, with 9 bases fitting TRBD1. V dropped 4 bases and J dropped 5; count of bases not matched to a gene: 8. Germline-derived CDR1 and CDR2 are LNHDA and SQIVND (reference sequence). There are 15 residues in the CDR3. The CDR3 DNA sequence: TGTGCCAGTAGTAGGAGGACAGGGGACTATTATGGCTACACCTTC. It specifies CASSRRTGDYYGYTF.

The chain has TRBV18 and TRBJ1-1, with D uncertain. The germline V and J ends were trimmed by 6 bases and 4 bases, with 9 bases remaining between them. Germline V gene lookup returns CDR1 KGHSH and CDR2 LQKENI. The CDR3 spans 12 residues. The CDR3 loop is CASSMFRTEAFF. CDR3 coding DNA: TGTGCCAGCTCCATGTTCCGCACTGAAGCTTTCTTT. The entire variable domain, with the rest obtained from reference TRBV18 and TRBJ1-1, is as follows: NAGVMQNPRHLVRRRGQEARLRCSPMKGHSHVYWYRQLPEEGLKFMVYLQKENIIDESGMPKERFSAEFPKEGPSILRIQQVVRGDSAAYFCASSMFRTEAFFGQGTRLTVV.

The rearrangement uses TRBV7-9 and TRBJ2-6; D is uncertain. This CDR3 spans 16 amino acids. The ends were cut back, 3 bases at V and 0 bases at J, with 9 bases in the middle. Germline CDR1 reads SEHNR; CDR2 reads FQNEAQ (reference sequence). As DNA, the CDR3 is TGTGCCAGCAGCTTTTATGAGACCTCTGGGGCCAACGTCCTGACTTTC. Its translation: CASSFYETSGANVLTF.

V gene TRBV14 combines with J gene TRBJ2-7, with 10 bases aligning to TRBD2. This CDR3 has 15 amino acids. Trimming took 4 bases from V and 2 from J; bases not matched to a gene: 5. From germline, CDR1 is SGHDN and CDR2 FVKESK. CDR3 in DNA: TGTGCCAGCAGCCGACTAGCGGGTAATGCCTACGAGCAGTACTTC. Protein: CASSRLAGNAYEQYF.

The rearrangement links TRBV18 to TRBJ2-1; possibly TRBD2 for D (6 bases). With 0 bases removed from V and 7 bases from J, the gap between germline ends came to 13 bases. This CDR3 region has 15 residues. Per the germline V gene, CDR1 is KGHSH and CDR2 is LQKENI. The CDR3 DNA is TGTGCCAGCTCACCACCGGGACTGCCACAGAATGAGCAGTTCTTC. Residues: CASSPPGLPQNEQFF.

This chain links TRBV5-1 with TRBJ2-3; D is possibly TRBD2 (6 bases). The V gene's germline CDR1 is SGHRS and CDR2 YFSETQ. Trimming shortened V by 3 bases and J by 3 bases, and 8 bases separated the two germline ends. The CDR3 is made up of 13 amino acids. The DNA of the CDR3 is TGCGCCAGCAGCTGGGGGGAAACAGATACGCAGTATTTT. Residues: CASSWGETDTQYF.

The chain carries TRBV27 and TRBJ2-4, with a weak D call TRBD1 (5 bases). The V gene lost 6 bases and the J gene lost 1 base, with 19 bases spanning the gap. The CDR3 sequence is 17 residues long. Germline V gene data show CDR1 as MNHEY and CDR2 as SMNVEV (reference sequence). This CDR3 reads CASSDPAGLGAKNIQYF. Written as DNA, the CDR3 is TGTGCCAGCAGCGACCCCGCAGGGCTCGGGGCCAAAAACATTCAGTACTTC.

This clone was seen only once. CDR3 in DNA: TGTGCCAGCAGCGTAGTTGGGGACCGACCGTCCAATGAGCAGTTCTTC. Residues: CASSVVGDRPSNEQFF. V usage is TRBV9 and J usage is TRBJ2-1; possibly TRBD1 or TRBD2 for D (5 bases each). CDR1 is SGDLS, CDR2 YYNGEE, per germline. V gave up 0 bases and J gave up 6 bases, with 16 bases separating them. The CDR3 loop spans 16 amino acids.

This clone was counted a few times. This sequence joins TRBV4-2 and TRBJ2-2; 11 bases agree with TRBD1. The CDR3 totals 15 residues. Looked up from germline, CDR1 is LGHNA and CDR2 is YNFKEQ. V was pared by 4 bases and J by 5 bases, with 3 bases of the junction left unmatched. CDR3 amino acids: CASSRGQGETGELFF. The CDR3 DNA reads as TGTGCCAGCAGCCGGGGACAGGGGGAAACCGGGGAGCTGTTTTTT.

The chain uses TRBV5-1 and TRBJ2-5; no definite D call. Trimming shortened V by 1 base and J by 2 bases, and 15 bases separated the two germline ends. Per germline, CDR1 SGHRS and CDR2 YFSETQ. The CDR3 sequence is 16 residues long. The CDR3 sequence: CASSLMSMSGQETQYF. The DNA of the CDR3 is TGCGCCAGCAGCTTGATGAGTATGTCGGGTCAAGAGACCCAGTACTTC.